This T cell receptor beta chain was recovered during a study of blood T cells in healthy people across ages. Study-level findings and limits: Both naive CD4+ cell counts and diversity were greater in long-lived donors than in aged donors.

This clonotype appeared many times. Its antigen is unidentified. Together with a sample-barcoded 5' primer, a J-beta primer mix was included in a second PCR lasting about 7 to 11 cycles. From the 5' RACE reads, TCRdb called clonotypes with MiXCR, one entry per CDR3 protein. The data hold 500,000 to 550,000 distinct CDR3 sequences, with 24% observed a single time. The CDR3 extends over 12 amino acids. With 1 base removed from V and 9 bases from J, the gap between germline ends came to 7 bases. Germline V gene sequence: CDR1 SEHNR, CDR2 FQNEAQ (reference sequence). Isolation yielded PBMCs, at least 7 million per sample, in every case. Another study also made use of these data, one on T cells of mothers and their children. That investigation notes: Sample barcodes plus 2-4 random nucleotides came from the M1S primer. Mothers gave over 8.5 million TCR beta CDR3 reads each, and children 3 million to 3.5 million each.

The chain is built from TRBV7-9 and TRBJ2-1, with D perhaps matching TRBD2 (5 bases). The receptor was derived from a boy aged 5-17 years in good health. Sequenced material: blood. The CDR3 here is CASSLELGEQFF. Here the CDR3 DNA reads TGTGCCAGCAGCTTAGAACTAGGTGAGCAGTTCTTC.